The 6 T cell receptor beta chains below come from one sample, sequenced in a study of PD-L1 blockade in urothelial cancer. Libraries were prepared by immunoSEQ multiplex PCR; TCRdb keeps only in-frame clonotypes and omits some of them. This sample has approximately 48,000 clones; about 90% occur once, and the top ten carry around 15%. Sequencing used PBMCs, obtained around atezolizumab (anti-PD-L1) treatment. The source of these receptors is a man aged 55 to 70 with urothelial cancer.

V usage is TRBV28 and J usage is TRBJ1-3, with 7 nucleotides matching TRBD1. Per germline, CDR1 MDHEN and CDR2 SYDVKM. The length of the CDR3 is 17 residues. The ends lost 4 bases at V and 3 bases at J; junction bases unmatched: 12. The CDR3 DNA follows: TGTGCCAGCAGTTCGGGACAGCGTTTTCTCTTTGGAAACACCATATATTTT. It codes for CASSSGQRFLFGNTIYF.

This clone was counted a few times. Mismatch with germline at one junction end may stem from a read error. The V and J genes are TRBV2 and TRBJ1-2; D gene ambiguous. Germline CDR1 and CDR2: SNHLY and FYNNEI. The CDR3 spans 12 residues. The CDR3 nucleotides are TGTGCCAACAGTGGCGGGGTTGGAGGCTACACCTTC. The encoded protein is CANSGGVGGYTF.

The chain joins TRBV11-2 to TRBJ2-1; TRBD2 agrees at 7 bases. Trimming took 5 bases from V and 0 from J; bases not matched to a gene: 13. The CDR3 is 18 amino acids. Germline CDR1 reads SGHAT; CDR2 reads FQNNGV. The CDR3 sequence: CASSPGRGSLSSYNEQFF. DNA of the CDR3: TGTGCCAGCAGCCCTGGGAGGGGCAGTTTAAGCTCCTACAATGAGCAGTTCTTC.

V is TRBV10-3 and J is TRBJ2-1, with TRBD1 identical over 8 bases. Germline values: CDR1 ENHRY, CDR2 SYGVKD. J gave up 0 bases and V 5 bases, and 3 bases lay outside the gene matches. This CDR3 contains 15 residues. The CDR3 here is CAISLGQASYNEQFF. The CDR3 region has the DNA TGTGCCATCAGTCTGGGACAGGCCTCCTACAATGAGCAGTTCTTC.

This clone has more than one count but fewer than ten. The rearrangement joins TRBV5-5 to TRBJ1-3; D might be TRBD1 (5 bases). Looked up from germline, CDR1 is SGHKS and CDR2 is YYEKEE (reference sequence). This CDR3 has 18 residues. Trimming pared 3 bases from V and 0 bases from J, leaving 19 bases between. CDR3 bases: TGTGCCAGCAGCTGGGGGGGGTCCGTCCGTGACTCTGGAAACACCATATATTTT. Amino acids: CASSWGGSVRDSGNTIYF. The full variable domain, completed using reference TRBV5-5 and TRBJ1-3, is DAGVTQSPTHLIKTRGQQVTLRCSPISGHKSVSWYQQVLGQGPQFIFQYYEKEERGRGNFPDRFSARQFPNYSSELNVNALLLGDSALYLCASSWGGSVRDSGNTIYFGEGSWLTVV.

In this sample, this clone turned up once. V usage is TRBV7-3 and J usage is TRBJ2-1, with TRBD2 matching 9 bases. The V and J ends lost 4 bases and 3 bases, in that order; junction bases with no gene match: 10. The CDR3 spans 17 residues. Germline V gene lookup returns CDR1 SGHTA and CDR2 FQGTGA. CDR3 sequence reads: CASSSLAGRGGYNEQFF. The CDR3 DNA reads TGTGCCAGCAGCTCCCTCGCGGGGCGGGGGGGCTACAATGAGCAGTTCTTC.